The clone carrying this T cell receptor beta chain has ten or more counts. RNA transcripts were the template, and TCR beta CDR3 regions were amplified from them. The first round was an RT-PCR with HTBI primers, and the second round was a multiplex PCR. TCRdb redid the calling of the multiplex PCR reads with MiXCR, one entry per CDR3 protein. Counted here are around 670,000 distinct CDR3 sequences, 40% occurring once; the ten biggest clones make up 40% to 55%. This sample was included in a study of Graves' ophthalmopathy and Graves' hyperthyroidism. This CDR3 comprises 13 residues. Looked up from germline, CDR1 is SQVTM and CDR2 is ANQGSEA. V shed 2 bases and J shed 2 bases, with 10 bases lying between them.

This chain joins TRBV29-1 and TRBJ2-7; possible D gene TRBD1, 6 bases. This TCR derives from an adult man with Graves' ophthalmopathy. Sequenced: peripheral blood. DNA for the CDR3: TGCAGCGTTGAAATTCCAGGGGCCTACGAGCAGTACTTC. This gives the protein CSVEIPGAYEQYF.